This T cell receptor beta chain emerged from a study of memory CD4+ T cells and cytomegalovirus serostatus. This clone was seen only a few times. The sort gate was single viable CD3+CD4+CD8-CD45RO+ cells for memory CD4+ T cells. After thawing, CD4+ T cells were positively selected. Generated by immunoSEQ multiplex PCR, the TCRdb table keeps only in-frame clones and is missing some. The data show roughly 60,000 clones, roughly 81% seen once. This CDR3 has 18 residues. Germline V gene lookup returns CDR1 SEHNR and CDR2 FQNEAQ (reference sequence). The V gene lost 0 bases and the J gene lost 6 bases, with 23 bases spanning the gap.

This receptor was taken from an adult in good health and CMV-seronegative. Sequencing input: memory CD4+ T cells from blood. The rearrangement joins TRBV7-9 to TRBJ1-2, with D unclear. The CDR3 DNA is TGTGCCAGCAGCTTAGCGGCGTCCGGACCCCAGGCCTTGGATGGCTACACCTTC. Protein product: CASSLAASGPQALDGYTF.